This T cell receptor beta chain was obtained from a study of Ad26.COV2.S vaccination and SARS-CoV-2 variants (dated by TCRdb to the early 2020s). With respect to the entire study: Donors in the vaccine arm were drawn from COV1001, a phase I-IIa trial of Ad26.COV2.S in healthy adults that was multicentre, randomized, double-blind and placebo-controlled. Dosing of Ad26.COV2.S was intramuscular, at either 5x10^10 or 1x10^11 viral particles, delivered as one shot or as two shots spaced 56 days apart. TCRbeta repertoire sequencing was used to assess the specificity and breadth of SARS-CoV-2-reactive T cell receptors after Ad26.COV2.S vaccination. A total of approximately 30 samples were included in the TCR-sequenced set, comprising some 20 Ad26.COV2.S vaccine recipients, 5 placebo recipients and 8 SARS-CoV-2 convalescent individuals. Participants in the trial were split at random into five groups of five each, receiving low-dose or high-dose Ad26.COV2.S once or twice, or else placebo on both occasions. Investigators did not know the trial group allocation while performing experiments and assessing outcomes.

The immunoSEQ Assay was the method used to sequence TCRbeta CDR3 regions. After extraction, genomic DNA underwent amplification by bias-controlled multiplex PCR, followed by high-throughput sequencing. Processing in the source paper ran as follows. To quantify the absolute abundance of every unique TCRbeta CDR3 region, sequences were collapsed and filtered. T cell fraction was estimated by normalizing TCRbeta template counts to usable DNA, which was measured by amplifying reference genes present in all nucleated cells. Repertoire TCRs were annotated as SARS-CoV-2-specific when V gene, CDR3 amino acid sequence and J gene were exactly matched to a known reactive TCR set. The reference SARS-CoV-2 TCR set came from MIRA and was filtered for enrichment in COVID-19-positive ImmuneCODE repertoires, removing public or cross-reactive TCRs. Based on the MIRA antigens, annotated TCRs were further analysed at the level of specific ORF or position within ORF. Depth was the summed frequency of annotated unique rearrangements, while breadth was defined as annotated unique rearrangements over total unique productive rearrangements. Two-sided Wilcoxon rank-sum tests were used to compare TCR breadth between groups. The immuneACCESS repertoire file appears here via TCRdb, limited to in-frame rearrangements. These files lack a portion of the clones; in checked studies, under half of the deficit traces to unresolved V genes, and the cause of the others is not known. V, J and clone size reflect that table, while D and trimming were determined from the DNA. This sample has hundreds of thousands of clones in its table, and 88% of those were observed once. Around 5.8% of the sample rests with the top ten.

A remark on this clone: Its cognate antigen has yet to be identified. The input lacks base qualities; no much larger clone sits a single base away.

Overall results and qualifications from the work: Vaccine and placebo recipients had similar non-spike TCR breadth, a finding consistent with the vaccine containing only spike. Spike-specific TCR breadth was higher in Ad26.COV2.S recipients than in placebo recipients (P = 0.0014). Comparing responses between vaccine doses or regimens was not something the study was powered to do. After vaccination, substantial breadth of spike-specific CD8+ and CD4+ T cell responses was reported. The authors noted that the TCR breadth and depth analyses may have underestimated total T cell responses.

This specimen's treatment or condition label, per the study, means: some 19 received Ad26.COV2.S at low or high dose, single or two shots; roughly 5 received placebo; per-sample allocation not given. Repertoires of vaccine and placebo recipients were sequenced from samples collected on day 63 after the first injection. In Cohort 1b, about two dozen adults aged 18-55 years were enrolled at a single site in Boston, USA, between 29 July and 7 August 2020. Ad26.COV2.S was a replication-incompetent adenovirus type 26 vector that expressed a prefusion-stabilized SARS-CoV-2 spike protein derived from the original Wuhan strain. Sequenced material: peripheral blood, taken in a trial of Ad26.COV2.S vaccine versus placebo. This sequence was found in a person aged 18-60 years who received the Ad26.COV2.S COVID-19 vaccine or a placebo.

CDR3 reads: CATRILSGTGAPSSYEQYF. Here is the DNA: TGTGCCACAAGAATCCTAAGCGGGACCGGGGCCCCGAGCTCCTACGAGCAGTACTTC. In this chain, TRBV27 is recombined with TRBJ2-7; TRBD2 agrees with 7 junctional bases. The V end gives up 10 bases and the J end 0 bases, leaving 24 bases in the junction not matched to a gene. Reading from cysteine to phenylalanine, the CDR3 counts 19 amino acids. Kept here is only the CDR3 DNA, which spans 57 bases and is read in frame from base 1. Taken from the germline V gene (reference sequence), the CDR1 and CDR2 loops are MNHEY and SMNVEV.